The 20 T cell receptor beta chains in this list originate from one sample, sequenced in a study of blood T cell repertoires in COVID-19. Produced via immunoSEQ multiplex PCR; TCRdb's table is partial and in-frame only. The table records about 250,000 clones, around 85% of them present only once. Sequenced: peripheral blood. These receptors all stem from a woman in her fifties or sixties with active or convalescent COVID-19.

This chain links TRBV10-2 with TRBJ2-5; TRBD2 agrees at 8 bases. The CDR3 consists of 13 residues. Germline CDR1 and CDR2: WSHSY and SAAADI. Trimming cost V 8 bases and J 5 bases; bases outside gene matches: 7. CDR3 sequence: CASESGGPETQYF. The CDR3 DNA reads TGCGCCAGCGAGTCGGGGGGGCCCGAGACCCAGTACTTC.

CDR3 loop: CAGRGADTGELFF. CDR3 nucleotides: TGTGCGGGCCGGGGGGCCGACACCGGGGAGCTGTTTTTT. The J gene is TRBJ2-2, the V gene TRBV6-6; a weak D match, TRBD2 (7 bases). Germline assignment: CDR1 MNHNY and CDR2 SVGAGI (reference sequence). There are 13 residues in the CDR3.

This clone was seen a handful of times. This chain joins TRBV7-8 and TRBJ2-3; 9 nucleotides line up with TRBD2. CDR1 and CDR2 (germline): SGHVS, FQNEAQ. J gave up 2 bases and V 3 bases, and 12 bases lay outside the gene matches. The CDR3 has 18 residues. CDR3 sequence reads: CASSFPRGRVGPTDTQYF. The CDR3 DNA follows: TGTGCCAGCAGCTTTCCTCGCGGGAGGGTTGGGCCCACAGATACGCAGTATTTT.

This rearrangement joins TRBV5-1 to TRBJ1-1; tentatively, D is TRBD1 (5 bases). V was pared by 0 bases and J by 11 bases, with 14 bases between. Germline loops: CDR1 SGHRS, CDR2 YFSETQ. The CDR3 length is 13 residues. CDR3 DNA sequence: TGCGCCAGCAGCTTGGAGCTAGGGGCTGGGGCTTTCTTT. This sequence encodes CASSLELGAGAFF.

The V call is TRBV7-3, the J call TRBJ1-6; 8 nucleotides agree with TRBD1. This CDR3 has 14 residues. Germline trimming cut 5 bases from V and 9 bases from J; bases unmatched to any gene: 6. Germline CDR1 SGHTA, CDR2 FQGTGA. The CDR3 DNA reads as TGTGCCAGCAGCACGACAGGGGCGGGTTCACCCCTCCACTTT. Residues: CASSTTGAGSPLHF.

CDR3 bases: TGTGCCACCTGCGAGCCGGGGGGGCTGCATCAGCCCCAGCATTTT. Translation gives CATCEPGGLHQPQHF. The chain uses TRBV28 and TRBJ1-5; weak D call: TRBD1 (6 bases). The CDR3 contains 15 residues. In germline, CDR1 is MDHEN, CDR2 SYDVKM. Trimming stripped 10 bases from V and 5 bases from J, with 21 bases between.

The J gene is TRBJ2-3, the V gene TRBV5-1, with 9 bases matching TRBD2. The J segment lost 2 bases and the V segment lost 5 bases, leaving 9 bases of the junction unmatched. Per germline, CDR1 SGHRS and CDR2 YFSETQ. The CDR3 is 16 amino acids. CDR3 sequence reads: CASRYRGLANTDTQYF. The CDR3 coding sequence is TGCGCCAGCAGATACAGGGGACTAGCTAACACAGATACGCAGTATTTT.

The chain recombines TRBV15 with TRBJ2-5; 7 bases map to TRBD2. The CDR3 is 14 residues long. The germline gives CDR1 LNHNV, CDR2 YYDKDF (reference sequence). V lost 2 bases, J lost 4 bases, and 4 bases stayed unmatched. The CDR3 DNA is TGTGCCACCAGCAGATTAAGCGGGATAGAGACCCAGTACTTC. Translation: CATSRLSGIETQYF.

The chain links TRBV29-1 to TRBJ1-1; tentatively, D is TRBD1 (5 bases). CDR1 and CDR2 from the germline V gene are SQVTM and ANQGSEA. The V gene lost 6 bases and the J gene lost 5 bases, with 16 bases spanning the gap. The CDR3 runs 13 residues. The CDR3 loop is CSVRFGGRTEAFF. The CDR3 DNA is TGCAGCGTGCGGTTCGGGGGGAGAACTGAAGCTTTCTTT.

This sequence joins TRBV19 and TRBJ2-2; maybe TRBD2 (6 bases). Germline lookup yields CDR1 LNHDA and CDR2 SQIVND (reference sequence). V dropped 6 bases and J dropped 6 bases, with 14 bases sitting between them. This CDR3 spans 14 amino acids. CDR3 sequence: CASSGGTGAGELFF. In DNA form, the CDR3 reads TGTGCCAGTAGCGGCGGGACTGGGGCCGGGGAGCTGTTTTTT.

The gene calls are TRBV29-1 and TRBJ1-1; unclear D gene. V gave up 1 base and J gave up 1 base, with 7 bases separating them. This CDR3 has 13 residues. CDR1 is SQVTM and CDR2 is ANQGSEA in the germline V gene. The CDR3 bases are TGCAGCGTTGAAGTCCTCGGGAACACTGAAGCTTTCTTT. Amino acids: CSVEVLGNTEAFF.

A few counts support this clone. The chain recombines TRBV5-1 with TRBJ2-1, with 14 bases fitting TRBD2. The germline CDR1 and CDR2 sequences are SGHRS and YFSETQ. CDR3 size: 18 residues. Unmatched junction bases numbered 6, after V lost 4 bases and J lost 0 bases. CDR3 DNA: TGCGCCAGCAGCCGAAGACTAGCGGGAGGGAACTCCTACAATGAGCAGTTCTTC. Residues: CASSRRLAGGNSYNEQFF.

This clone was seen a few times. The genes are TRBV4-1 and TRBJ1-3; D not resolved. The CDR3 spans 12 residues. In germline, CDR1 is MGHRA, CDR2 YSYEKL. V lost 8 bases, J lost 3 bases, and 8 bases lay in between. CDR3 protein: CASQEDGNTIYF. The CDR3 DNA reads as TGCGCCAGCCAGGAAGATGGAAACACCATATATTTT.

The rearrangement uses TRBV21-1 and TRBJ2-2; the D call of TRBD1 is as the table states it, not checked on the DNA. TRBV21-1 is noted as a pseudogene. This CDR3 is 13 amino acids long. For the CDR3, the DNA is TGTGCCAGCAGCACCCAGGGAAGGGGGGAGCTGTTTTTT. As protein: CASSTQGRGELFF.

This clone came up a few times. The V call is TRBV19, the J call TRBJ2-1; 12 nucleotides agree with TRBD2. Germline assignment: CDR1 LNHDA and CDR2 SQIVND (reference sequence). J gave up 6 bases and V 4 bases, and 1 base lay outside the gene matches. There are 14 residues in the CDR3. CDR3 sequence (DNA): TGTGCCAGTAGTAGGACTAGCGGGGCCAATGAGCAGTTCTTC. Translation gives CASSRTSGANEQFF.

In this sample, this clone turned up once. The V call is TRBV7-2, the J call TRBJ2-6; D is perhaps TRBD1 (5 bases). CDR1 and CDR2 from the germline V gene are SGHTA and FQGNSA. This CDR3 comprises 19 residues. V gave up 5 bases and J gave up 0 bases, with 20 bases separating them. This CDR3 reads CASSPTGLQALSGANVLTF. Written as DNA, the CDR3 is TGTGCCAGCAGCCCCACCGGGTTACAGGCCCTCTCTGGGGCCAACGTCCTGACTTTC.

The genes are TRBV12-5 and TRBJ1-1, with 10 bases lining up with TRBD1. The germline V gene has CDR1 LGHNT and CDR2 FRNRAP. The CDR3 extends over 15 amino acids. The ends lost 5 bases at V and 1 base at J; junction bases unmatched: 4. As DNA, the CDR3 is TGTGCTAGTGGTCCCCGGGACAGGGGGAACACTGAAGCTTTCTTT. It encodes CASGPRDRGNTEAFF. Looking up the rest from reference TRBV12-5 and TRBJ1-1 gives the full variable domain: DARVTQTPRHKVTEMGQEVTMRCQPILGHNTVFWYRQTMMQGLELLAYFRNRAPLDDSGMPKDRFSAEMPDATLATLKIQPSEPRDSAVYFCASGPRDRGNTEAFFGQGTRLTVV.

The chain is built from TRBV7-3 and TRBJ1-6; 8 nucleotides align to TRBD1. Germline assignment: CDR1 SGHTA and CDR2 FQGTGA. J lost 7 bases, V lost 5 bases, and 1 base had no gene match. There are 13 residues in the CDR3. The CDR3 region is CASSRQGNSPLHF. CDR3 DNA sequence: TGTGCCAGCAGCAGACAGGGGAATTCACCCCTCCACTTT. Variable domain in full (rest from reference TRBV7-3 and TRBJ1-6): GAGVSQTPSNKVTEKGKYVELRCDPISGHTALYWYRQSLGQGPEFLIYFQGTGAADDSGLPNDRFFAVRPEGSVSTLKIQRTERGDSAVYLCASSRQGNSPLHFGNGTRLTVT.

This clone showed up just once. The J gene is TRBJ2-1, the V gene TRBV5-1, with D possibly matching TRBD2 (6 bases). The V end lost 4 bases, the J end lost 1 base, and 18 bases lay between the germline ends. Germline V gene data show CDR1 as SGHRS and CDR2 as YFSETQ. The length of the CDR3 is 17 residues. The CDR3 coding sequence is TGCGCCAGCAGCCACCGTTTTAGCGGCCGATCCTACAATGAGCAGTTCTTC. This encodes CASSHRFSGRSYNEQFF.

The table lists this clone with a few counts. This chain joins TRBV5-1 and TRBJ2-3; 10 bases are shared with TRBD2. The V gene's germline CDR1 is SGHRS and CDR2 YFSETQ. Trimming took 0 bases from V and 7 from J; bases not matched to a gene: 2. The CDR3 extends over 14 amino acids. Written as DNA, the CDR3 is TGCGCCAGCAGCTTGGGGACTAGCGGAAATACGCAGTATTTT. Its translation: CASSLGTSGNTQYF.